This TCR beta chain comes out of a study of T-cell memory formation after mild COVID-19. Findings and limits, study-wide: Later expanders leaned CD4+, whereas day 15 to 85 contracting clones were balanced CD4/CD8. Second-wave clones that peaked on day 37 lacked confirmed SARS-CoV-2 specificity. Pre-infection memory contained some responding clones, which suggested that cross-reactive memory had joined.

Comment on this clonotype: What it binds is not known.

The CDR3 length is 15 residues. V gave up 1 base and J gave up 4 bases; unmatched junction bases: 5. The germline V gene encodes CDR1 SGDLS and CDR2 YYNGEE. Using constant-segment primers, 5'RACE produced TCR alpha and TCR beta cDNA libraries carrying sample barcodes and UMIs. Each CDR3 protein is one row after TCRdb ran MiXCR on the 5' RACE reads. The table lists over 9,500 distinct CDR3 sequences, roughly 15% of them singletons. Sample: PBMCs or a T cell subset sorted from them (not recorded which). This chain connects TRBV9 to TRBJ2-1; 7 bases are a match to TRBD1. The receptor comes from a young man who had mild COVID-19 (a few samples of this study predate the infection). Cell type and time point are not known. Here the CDR3 DNA reads TGTGCCAGCAGCGTATTACCGGGACAGTACAATGAGCAGTTCTTC. Its protein product is CASSVLPGQYNEQFF.